This T cell receptor (beta chain) was captured by sequencing in a study of control samples from healthy donors and cancer patients. Profiling relied on immunoSEQ multiplex PCR, and the TCRdb table lists in-frame clones only, not all of them. The sample includes roughly 8,500 clones, 91% of them seen just once. Germline CDR1 is SGHRS and CDR2 is YFSETQ. Trimming shortened V by 0 bases and J by 0 bases, and 8 bases separated the two germline ends. The CDR3 has 15 amino acids. The chain has TRBV5-1 and TRBJ2-3; D uncertain. Sequencing input: PBMCs. The clonotype comes from a man in his fifties or sixties with colorectal cancer. CDR3 coding DNA: TGCGCCAGCAGCTTGGCCAAACCCAGCACAGATACGCAGTATTTT. This translates into CASSLAKPSTDTQYF.